The next 2 T cell receptor beta chains were all read from a single sample in a study of type 1 regulatory T cells. TCRdb re-called the reads through MiXCR, storing one row per CDR3 protein. The sample consists of 75,000 to 100,000 distinct CDR3 sequences, around a third of them appearing once. The specimen sequenced was CD4+ T cells, either the whole sample or a sorted fraction (not recorded which). These receptor sequences come from a human donor in good health.

This chain joins TRBV5-6 and TRBJ2-5; TRBD1 aligns across 7 bases. With V trimmed by 0 bases and J by 2 bases, 4 bases remained unmatched. The CDR3 loop spans 15 amino acids. CDR1 is SGHDT, CDR2 YYEEEE, per germline. The CDR3 coding sequence is TGTGCCAGCAGCTTGGTGGACAGGACTCAAGAGACCCAGTACTTC. As protein: CASSLVDRTQETQYF.

This clonotype appeared a few times. This sequence joins TRBV29-1 and TRBJ2-5; D possibly corresponds to TRBD1 (5 bases). Germline CDR1 is SQVTM and CDR2 is ANQGSEA. With 6 bases removed from V and 5 bases from J, the gap between germline ends came to 22 bases. This CDR3 comprises 15 residues. CDR3 in amino acids: CSVGPHLRKGETQYF. CDR3 DNA: TGCAGCGTCGGCCCGCACCTTAGAAAGGGGGAGACCCAGTACTTC. Full variable domain (missing parts from reference TRBV29-1 and TRBJ2-5): SAVISQKPSRDICQRGTSLTIQCQVDSQVTMMFWYRQQPGQSLTLIATANQGSEATYESGFVIDKFPISRPNLTFSTLTVSNMSPEDSSIYLCSVGPHLRKGETQYFGPGTRLLVL.